The 27 T cell receptor beta chains presented below share a single source sample, sequenced in a study of blood T cell repertoires in COVID-19. TCRdb's table, derived via immunoSEQ multiplex PCR, lists solely in-frame clones and lacks some. The data show about 260,000 clones, about 89% seen once. Sequencing was done on a sample of peripheral blood. Source of these receptors: a man aged 35 to 55 with active or convalescent COVID-19.

The chain uses TRBV7-3 and TRBJ2-2, with a tentative D call TRBD2 (5 bases). Germline V gene data show CDR1 as SGHTA and CDR2 as FQGTGA. The CDR3 consists of 16 residues. V lost 1 base and J lost 5, with 14 bases in between. CDR3 sequence: CASSLMGGLSTGELFF. DNA for the CDR3: TGTGCCAGCAGCTTAATGGGCGGGCTGTCGACCGGGGAGCTGTTTTTT.

This clone was counted once. The chain uses TRBV6-5 and TRBJ1-2; D is unresolved. The CDR3 sequence is 14 residues long. CDR1 is MNHEY, CDR2 SVGAGI, per germline. Between the trimmed V and J ends, which lost 4 bases and 5 bases, there was a span of 14 bases. The CDR3 region is CASSWSVQAYGYTF. The CDR3 DNA reads as TGTGCCAGCAGTTGGTCCGTTCAGGCGTATGGCTACACCTTC.

The chain links TRBV12-5 to TRBJ1-5; D gene ambiguous. The ends were cut back, 1 base at V and 4 bases at J, with 8 bases in the middle. Germline-derived CDR1 and CDR2 are LGHNT and FRNRAP. The CDR3 is made up of 14 amino acids. CDR3 coding DNA: TGTGCTAGTGGTTTGGGTCTTATGAATCAGCCCCAGCATTTT. Translated: CASGLGLMNQPQHF.

The genes are TRBV5-1 and TRBJ2-1, with D maybe TRBD1 (5 bases). V lost 4 bases, J lost 5 bases, and 10 bases lay in between. Germline V lookup: CDR1 SGHRS, CDR2 YFSETQ. The CDR3 runs 13 residues. DNA of the CDR3: TGCGCCAGCAGCGTCGACAGTCACAATGAGCAGTTCTTC. Translated, it gives CASSVDSHNEQFF.

The chain recombines TRBV3-1 (or the pseudogene TRBV3-2) with TRBJ1-4, with a possible D match to TRBD1 (6 bases). This CDR3 is 15 amino acids long. Trimming removed 2 bases from V and 7 bases from J, with 14 bases in between. Germline V gene data show CDR1 as LGHDT and CDR2 as YNNKEL (reference sequence). CDR3 amino acids: CASSQTGGRSEKLFF. CDR3 in DNA: TGTGCCAGCAGCCAAACCGGGGGGCGGTCTGAAAAACTGTTTTTT.

V usage is TRBV28 and J usage is TRBJ2-7; unclear D gene. The germline V gene encodes CDR1 MDHEN and CDR2 SYDVKM. Trimming left V 5 bases short and J 4 bases short, with 18 bases between. This CDR3 contains 15 residues. CDR3 sequence reads: CASSPRKNSIYEQYF. CDR3 coding DNA: TGTGCCAGCAGTCCCCGCAAGAACAGTATTTACGAGCAGTACTTC.

The chain carries TRBV19 and TRBJ2-1; TRBD2 might be the D (6 bases). The V end was cut by 1 base, the J end by 0 bases, with 16 bases between. Germline V gene lookup returns CDR1 LNHDA and CDR2 SQIVND (reference sequence). The CDR3 consists of 18 residues. This CDR3 reads CASSIGGLVGSSYNEQFF. The CDR3 DNA follows: TGTGCCAGTAGTATAGGGGGACTGGTGGGAAGCTCCTACAATGAGCAGTTCTTC. The full variable domain, its missing parts supplied by reference TRBV19 and TRBJ2-1, is DGGITQSPKYLFRKEGQNVTLSCEQNLNHDAMYWYRQDPGQGLRLIYYSQIVNDFQKGDIAEGYSVSREKKESFPLTVTSAQKNPTAFYLCASSIGGLVGSSYNEQFFGPGTRLTVL.

Comments on this clone: The same CDR3 arises from other DNA sequences in this sample as well. V and J are TRBV5-1 and TRBJ2-7, with 9 bases that match TRBD1. Germline CDR1 SGHRS, CDR2 YFSETQ. CDR3 length: 13 amino acids. Losses at the gene ends were 4 bases for V and 3 bases for J; bases not matched to a gene: 2. CDR3 residues: CASSATGGYEQYF. The CDR3 DNA follows: TGCGCCAGCAGCGCGACAGGGGGCTACGAGCAGTACTTC.

For the CDR3, the DNA is TGTGCCAGCAGCTCAGATCTGAATTCACCCCTCCACTTT. This encodes CASSSDLNSPLHF. The chain links TRBV7-3 to TRBJ1-6; D ambiguous. This CDR3 spans 13 amino acids. Germline values: CDR1 SGHTA, CDR2 FQGTGA. V shed 4 bases and J shed 7 bases, with 8 bases lying between them.

This clone showed up just a few times. As DNA, the CDR3 is TGTGCCTGGAGTCGGGACAGCGCCTACGAGCAGTACTTC. Translated: CAWSRDSAYEQYF. This chain joins TRBV30 and TRBJ2-7, with TRBD1 identical over 7 bases. This CDR3 spans 13 amino acids. Germline CDR1 reads GTSNPN; CDR2 reads SVGIG (reference sequence). V dropped 2 bases and J dropped 2; count of bases not matched to a gene: 3.

The sample holds a few counts of this clone. The genes are TRBV19 and TRBJ2-7, with unresolved D. This CDR3 comprises 11 residues. Germline assignment: CDR1 LNHDA and CDR2 SQIVND (reference sequence). Trimming stripped 4 bases from V and 3 bases from J, with 4 bases between. The CDR3 DNA reads TGTGCCAGTAGTAACAGCTACGAGCAGTACTTC. Its protein is CASSNSYEQYF.

The CDR3 reads CASRLSEDEKLFF. CDR3 sequence (DNA): TGCGCCAGCAGACTGTCGGAGGATGAAAAACTGTTTTTT. The chain employs TRBV5-1 and TRBJ1-4, with D uncertain. V gave up 5 bases and J gave up 6 bases, with 11 bases separating them. This CDR3 is built from 13 residues. Germline assignment: CDR1 SGHRS and CDR2 YFSETQ.

The sample holds one count of this clone. The chain is built from TRBV6-5 and TRBJ1-5; TRBD1 is a possible D gene (5 bases). Germline V gene data show CDR1 as MNHEY and CDR2 as SVGAGI. The V end lost 6 bases, the J end lost 7 bases, and 13 bases lay between the germline ends. The CDR3 covers 13 residues. The CDR3 reads CASSMTEQQPQHF. The CDR3 region has the DNA TGTGCCAGCAGCATGACAGAACAACAGCCCCAGCATTTT.

This chain links TRBV4-1 with TRBJ2-7; 8 bases agree with TRBD2. This CDR3 is built from 15 residues. Germline V lookup: CDR1 MGHRA, CDR2 YSYEKL. Trimming took 5 bases from V and 6 from J; bases not matched to a gene: 12. The DNA of the CDR3 is TGCGCCAGCAGCGCCTCCGGGACTAGTGGGGTCGAGCAGTACTTC. Protein: CASSASGTSGVEQYF.

The chain joins TRBV24-1 to TRBJ2-4; D perhaps matches TRBD2 (5 bases). CDR1 and CDR2 from the germline V gene are KGHDR and SFDVKD. Trimming cost V 2 bases and J 13 bases, with 14 bases left between them. The CDR3 is 13 residues long. CDR3 coding DNA: TGTGCCACCAGTGATTCTACTAGTTTGATCCAGTACTTC. It yields the protein CATSDSTSLIQYF.

The table lists this clone with a count of one. The chain carries TRBV27 and TRBJ1-1; tentatively, D is TRBD1 (6 bases). V lost 6 bases and J lost 4, with 27 bases in between. The V gene's germline CDR1 is MNHEY and CDR2 SMNVEV (reference sequence). The CDR3 runs 18 residues. The CDR3 loop reads CASRGSRGLSRRATEAFF. The CDR3 nucleotides read TGTGCCAGCAGGGGGAGCAGGGGCCTCTCCCGTAGGGCCACTGAAGCTTTCTTT.

Regarding this clone: Other DNA variants within this sample encode the same CDR3. The genes are TRBV3-1 (or the pseudogene TRBV3-2) and TRBJ2-5; no clear D gene. Germline loops: CDR1 LGHDT, CDR2 YNNKEL (reference sequence). The CDR3 has 13 amino acids. The ends were cut back, 1 base at V and 3 bases at J, with 6 bases in the middle. The CDR3 region has the DNA TGTGCCAGCAGCCAAGGTCGCGAAGAGACCCAGTACTTC. Protein: CASSQGREETQYF.

The chain couples TRBV9 to TRBJ2-5; 8 bases map to TRBD2. Germline loops: CDR1 SGDLS, CDR2 YYNGEE. The CDR3 runs to 18 residues. V dropped 3 bases and J dropped 5; count of bases not matched to a gene: 18. In nucleotides, the CDR3 is TGTGCCAGCAGCGCGGGGGGGATGTTTTGGGGAGTGCAGGAGACCCAGTACTTC. It is translated as CASSAGGMFWGVQETQYF.

The genes are TRBV5-8 and TRBJ1-6, with D uncertain. The germline V gene encodes CDR1 SGHTS and CDR2 YDEGEE. The CDR3 sequence is 18 residues long. Trimming took 1 base from V and 0 from J, leaving 14 bases between them. CDR3 amino acids: CASSLCLGESSYNSPLHF. The CDR3 DNA reads TGTGCCAGCAGCTTGTGTCTCGGTGAGAGCTCCTATAATTCACCCCTCCACTTT.

The J gene is TRBJ2-5, the V gene TRBV7-2; D is perhaps TRBD1 (6 bases). The CDR3 consists of 15 residues. Between the trimmed V and J ends, which lost 5 bases and 2 bases, there was a span of 15 bases. Looked up from germline, CDR1 is SGHTA and CDR2 is FQGNSA. The chain's CDR3 is CASSPSRGGQETQYF. The CDR3, as DNA: TGTGCCAGCAGCCCCAGCAGGGGTGGTCAAGAGACCCAGTACTTC.

The V gene is TRBV12-3 or TRBV12-4, the J gene TRBJ1-1, with D tentatively TRBD1 (5 bases). CDR3 length: 11 residues. The V and J ends lost 7 bases and 8 bases respectively, with 11 bases between them. The chain's CDR3 is CASTTSGEAFF. The CDR3 bases are TGTGCCAGCACCACCTCAGGGGAAGCTTTCTTT.

V usage is TRBV27 and J usage is TRBJ2-7; TRBD1 aligns across 10 bases. Germline trimming cut 3 bases from V and 4 bases from J; bases unmatched to any gene: 6. Germline lookup yields CDR1 MNHEY and CDR2 SMNVEV (reference sequence). This CDR3 region has 15 residues. The DNA for the CDR3 is TGTGCCAGCAGTTTGGGCGGGACAGGGGTGTACGAGCAGTACTTC. Residues: CASSLGGTGVYEQYF.

This chain uses TRBV11-3 with TRBJ2-1, with 7 bases aligning to TRBD1. The CDR3 has 17 residues. Trimming removed 0 bases from V and 3 bases from J; junction bases left unmatched: 8. Looked up from germline, CDR1 is SGHNT and CDR2 is YENEEA. The DNA for the CDR3 is TGTGCCAGCAGCTTAGACCCAGGCGCAGGGGGCTACAATGAGCAGTTCTTC. This sequence encodes CASSLDPGAGGYNEQFF.

This clone appeared a few times. This chain joins TRBV14 and TRBJ1-2; D gene uncertain. This CDR3 has 16 amino acids. The germline CDR1 and CDR2 sequences are SGHDN and FVKESK. The germline V and J ends were trimmed by 4 bases and 0 bases, with 15 bases remaining between them. The DNA for the CDR3 is TGTGCCAGCAGCCGCAGGCTCCCCAAGCCTAACTATGGCTACACCTTC. This encodes CASSRRLPKPNYGYTF.

The DNA for the CDR3 is TGTGCCAGCAGCTTCCAAACAGGGGGCTCGAGGGAGACCCAGTACTTC. Its translation is CASSFQTGGSRETQYF. The chain is built from TRBV7-9 and TRBJ2-5; 9 bases agree with TRBD1. Trimming removed 3 bases from V and 5 bases from J; junction bases left unmatched: 10. The CDR3 sequence is 16 residues long. From germline, CDR1 is SEHNR and CDR2 FQNEAQ (reference sequence).

The V gene is TRBV12-3 or TRBV12-4, the J gene TRBJ1-2; TRBD1 matches 7 bases. Unmatched junction bases numbered 2, after V lost 6 bases and J lost 4 bases. The CDR3 has 12 amino acids. The CDR3 protein is CASSRDSYGYTF. In nucleotides, the CDR3 is TGTGCCAGCAGCCGGGACAGCTATGGCTACACCTTC.

This rearrangement joins TRBV21-1 to TRBJ2-5; the D call of TRBD2 is as the table states it, not checked on the DNA. TRBV21-1 is marked as a pseudogene. This CDR3 has 15 amino acids. CDR3 sequence reads: CASSKGGHSAETQYF. DNA for the CDR3: TGTGCCAGCAGCAAAGGAGGCCATTCGGCAGAGACCCAGTACTTC.